This entry lists 17 T cell receptor beta chains sequenced from one sample in a study of blood T cells in healthy people across ages. Sample-barcoded 5' priming and a J-beta primer mix drove a second PCR of about 7 to 12 cycles. Using its own MiXCR run on the 5' RACE reads, TCRdb lists one record per CDR3 protein. The sample has about 1.4 million distinct CDR3 sequences, 59% seen once. Sequences were obtained from blood. The source is a man younger than 35 in good health.

The chain combines TRBV9 with TRBJ2-3, with D perhaps matching TRBD2 (6 bases). Between the trimmed V and J ends, which lost 3 bases and 5 bases, there was a span of 13 bases. The CDR3 is made up of 14 amino acids. Per the germline V gene, CDR1 is SGDLS and CDR2 is YYNGEE. CDR3 residues: CASSAGTARDTQYF. In nucleotides, the CDR3 is TGTGCCAGCAGCGCCGGGACTGCTCGAGATACGCAGTATTTT.

The chain has TRBV6-6 and TRBJ2-7, with TRBD1 matching 7 bases. This CDR3 contains 15 residues. Germline CDR1 MNHNY, CDR2 SVGAGI (reference sequence). V lost 0 bases to trimming and J lost 0 bases; unmatched junction nucleotides: 2. The CDR3 protein is CASSYSRDSSYEQYF. The CDR3 nucleotides are TGTGCCAGCAGTTACTCCCGGGACAGCTCCTACGAGCAGTACTTC.

CDR3 in DNA: TGTGCCAGCAGCTCTGACTCAGATACGCAGTATTTT. It is translated as CASSSDSDTQYF. The chain recombines TRBV7-2 with TRBJ2-3; unclear D gene. This CDR3 spans 12 amino acids. Germline V gene data show CDR1 as SGHTA and CDR2 as FQGNSA. Trimming shortened V by 4 bases and J by 4 bases, and 6 bases separated the two germline ends. Filled out from reference TRBV7-2 and TRBJ2-3, the complete variable domain reads GAGVSQSPSNKVTEKGKDVELRCDPISGHTALYWYRQSLGQGLEFLIYFQGNSAPDKSGLPSDRFSAERTGGSVSTLTIQRTQQEDSAVYLCASSSDSDTQYFGPGTRLTVL.

A note on this clonotype: At one end the junction does not follow the germline gene, possibly because of a read error. This rearrangement joins TRBV10-3 to TRBJ2-5; the match to TRBD1 covers 9 bases. The CDR3 totals 15 residues. CDR1 ENHRY and CDR2 SYGVKD come from the germline V gene. CDR3 amino acids: CVISESRDRAWEQYF. DNA for the CDR3: TGTGTCATCAGTGAGTCCCGGGACAGGGCCTGGGAGCAGTACTTC.

A few counts support this clonotype. V usage is TRBV11-2 and J usage is TRBJ2-6; D possibly corresponds to TRBD1 (5 bases). Per germline, CDR1 SGHAT and CDR2 FQNNGV. This CDR3 has 13 residues. Trimming removed 1 base at V and 11 bases at J, with 9 bases between. The CDR3 here is CASSLGQGYVLTF. DNA of the CDR3: TGTGCCAGCAGCTTAGGGCAGGGCTACGTCCTGACTTTC. The full variable domain, rest sourced from reference TRBV11-2 and TRBJ2-6, is EAGVAQSPRYKIIEKRQSVAFWCNPISGHATLYWYQQILGQGPKLLIQFQNNGVVDDSQLPKDRFSAERLKGVDSTLKIQPAKLEDSAVYLCASSLGQGYVLTFGAGSRLTVL.

The rearrangement links TRBV29-1 to TRBJ2-7, with D perhaps matching TRBD1 (6 bases). Trimming cost V 3 bases and J 7 bases, with 19 bases left between them. This CDR3 is 14 amino acids long. The germline CDR1 and CDR2 sequences are SQVTM and ANQGSEA. CDR3 amino acids: CSVEMWQGSDEQYF. As DNA, the CDR3 is TGCAGCGTTGAGATGTGGCAGGGGTCGGATGAGCAGTACTTC.

This clonotype occurred a few times. The CDR3 bases are TGCAGTGCTCCCCTGTCCGAGAAAGCCAAAAACATTCAGTACTTC. Translation: CSAPLSEKAKNIQYF. The chain employs TRBV20-1 and TRBJ2-4; D is unclear. Trimming stripped 5 bases from V and 0 bases from J, with 14 bases between. The CDR3 sequence is 15 residues long. Germline CDR1 DFQATT, CDR2 SNEGSKA (reference sequence).

The chain is built from TRBV20-1 and TRBJ2-7; 8 positions agree with TRBD2. This CDR3 comprises 16 residues. Unmatched junction bases numbered 9, after V lost 0 bases and J lost 2 bases. Per the germline V gene, CDR1 is DFQATT and CDR2 is SNEGSKA (reference sequence). CDR3 protein: CSAREWNSGSPYEQYF. The CDR3 bases are TGCAGTGCTAGAGAATGGAACAGCGGGAGCCCCTACGAGCAGTACTTC.

The V and J genes are TRBV6-6 and TRBJ1-2; the D gene is possibly TRBD1 (5 bases). The V and J ends lost 10 bases and 8 bases respectively, with 14 bases between them. The CDR3 is 11 residues long. In germline, CDR1 is MNHNY, CDR2 SVGAGI (reference sequence). DNA for the CDR3: TGTGCCACCGGGGAGGGGTCAGGCTACACCTTC. It specifies CATGEGSGYTF.

The rearrangement uses TRBV4-1 and TRBJ2-3; TRBD2 agrees at 11 bases. This CDR3 region has 17 residues. Germline V CDR1 and CDR2: MGHRA, YSYEKL. V gave up 4 bases and J gave up 4 bases; unmatched junction bases: 10. CDR3 sequence (DNA): TGCGCCAGCAGCCGTGGAGTAGCGGGGGGGCGAGCAGATACGCAGTATTTT. This encodes CASSRGVAGGRADTQYF.

V and J are TRBV20-1 and TRBJ2-7; D is ambiguous. The CDR3 contains 11 residues. Germline lookup yields CDR1 DFQATT and CDR2 SNEGSKA (reference sequence). Trimming left V 3 bases short and J 4 bases short, with 7 bases between. The CDR3 spells CSAREKYEQYF. The CDR3, as DNA: TGCAGTGCTAGGGAGAAGTACGAGCAGTACTTC.

This clonotype was seen once. The chain is built from TRBV7-6 and TRBJ2-1, with D possibly matching TRBD2 (7 bases). V dropped 4 bases and J dropped 6 bases, with 16 bases sitting between them. The CDR3 is made up of 15 amino acids. The germline gives CDR1 SGHVS, CDR2 FNYEAQ. CDR3 sequence (DNA): TGTGCCAGCAGCTACGGACTAGGGGGTGGCAATGAGCAGTTCTTC. It encodes CASSYGLGGGNEQFF. The full variable domain, its missing parts supplied by reference TRBV7-6 and TRBJ2-1, is GAGVSQSPRYKVTKRGQDVALRCDPISGHVSLYWYRQALGQGPEFLTYFNYEAQQDKSGLPNDRFSAERPEGSISTLTIQRTEQRDSAMYRCASSYGLGGGNEQFFGPGTRLTVL.

The chain couples TRBV7-9 to TRBJ1-1; D is unresolved. The CDR3 runs to 12 residues. The V end lost 4 bases, the J end lost 4 bases, and 7 bases lay between the germline ends. Germline loops: CDR1 SEHNR, CDR2 FQNEAQ (reference sequence). This chain's CDR3 is CASSSVATEAFF. DNA for the CDR3: TGTGCCAGCAGCTCTGTGGCCACTGAAGCTTTCTTT.

V and J are TRBV20-1 and TRBJ2-7; 8 bases agree with TRBD2. Trimming at V came to 7 bases and at J to 2 bases, leaving 7 bases not matched to a gene. This CDR3 has 13 amino acids. Per the germline V gene, CDR1 is DFQATT and CDR2 is SNEGSKA (reference sequence). The CDR3: CSVSPRGAYEQYF. The CDR3 DNA is TGCAGTGTCAGTCCGCGGGGGGCCTACGAGCAGTACTTC.

J is TRBJ2-1 and V is TRBV20-1, with D possibly called TRBD1 or TRBD2 (5 bases each). Trimming shortened V by 7 bases and J by 5 bases, and 9 bases separated the two germline ends. The CDR3 runs to 11 residues. Germline CDR1 is DFQATT and CDR2 is SNEGSKA (reference sequence). The CDR3 sequence: CSVGTHNEQFF. CDR3 nucleotides: TGCAGTGTTGGGACCCACAATGAGCAGTTCTTC.

The chain links TRBV5-1 to TRBJ1-1; 8 nucleotides line up with TRBD1. After removal of 7 bases from V and 2 bases from J, the junction contained 16 bases not matched to a gene. CDR1 is SGHRS and CDR2 is YFSETQ in the germline V gene. The CDR3 totals 17 residues. CDR3 loop: CASGTQPRGTGNTEAFF. The CDR3 DNA is TGCGCCAGCGGCACCCAACCCCGTGGGACAGGTAACACTGAAGCTTTCTTT.

The genes are TRBV9 and TRBJ1-2; D is perhaps TRBD1 (5 bases). Per the germline V gene, CDR1 is SGDLS and CDR2 is YYNGEE. Trimming shortened V by 4 bases and J by 5 bases, and 15 bases separated the two germline ends. This CDR3 region has 14 residues. The CDR3 here is CASSPTTGPYGYTF. As DNA, the CDR3 is TGTGCCAGCAGCCCTACAACAGGACCTTATGGCTACACCTTC.